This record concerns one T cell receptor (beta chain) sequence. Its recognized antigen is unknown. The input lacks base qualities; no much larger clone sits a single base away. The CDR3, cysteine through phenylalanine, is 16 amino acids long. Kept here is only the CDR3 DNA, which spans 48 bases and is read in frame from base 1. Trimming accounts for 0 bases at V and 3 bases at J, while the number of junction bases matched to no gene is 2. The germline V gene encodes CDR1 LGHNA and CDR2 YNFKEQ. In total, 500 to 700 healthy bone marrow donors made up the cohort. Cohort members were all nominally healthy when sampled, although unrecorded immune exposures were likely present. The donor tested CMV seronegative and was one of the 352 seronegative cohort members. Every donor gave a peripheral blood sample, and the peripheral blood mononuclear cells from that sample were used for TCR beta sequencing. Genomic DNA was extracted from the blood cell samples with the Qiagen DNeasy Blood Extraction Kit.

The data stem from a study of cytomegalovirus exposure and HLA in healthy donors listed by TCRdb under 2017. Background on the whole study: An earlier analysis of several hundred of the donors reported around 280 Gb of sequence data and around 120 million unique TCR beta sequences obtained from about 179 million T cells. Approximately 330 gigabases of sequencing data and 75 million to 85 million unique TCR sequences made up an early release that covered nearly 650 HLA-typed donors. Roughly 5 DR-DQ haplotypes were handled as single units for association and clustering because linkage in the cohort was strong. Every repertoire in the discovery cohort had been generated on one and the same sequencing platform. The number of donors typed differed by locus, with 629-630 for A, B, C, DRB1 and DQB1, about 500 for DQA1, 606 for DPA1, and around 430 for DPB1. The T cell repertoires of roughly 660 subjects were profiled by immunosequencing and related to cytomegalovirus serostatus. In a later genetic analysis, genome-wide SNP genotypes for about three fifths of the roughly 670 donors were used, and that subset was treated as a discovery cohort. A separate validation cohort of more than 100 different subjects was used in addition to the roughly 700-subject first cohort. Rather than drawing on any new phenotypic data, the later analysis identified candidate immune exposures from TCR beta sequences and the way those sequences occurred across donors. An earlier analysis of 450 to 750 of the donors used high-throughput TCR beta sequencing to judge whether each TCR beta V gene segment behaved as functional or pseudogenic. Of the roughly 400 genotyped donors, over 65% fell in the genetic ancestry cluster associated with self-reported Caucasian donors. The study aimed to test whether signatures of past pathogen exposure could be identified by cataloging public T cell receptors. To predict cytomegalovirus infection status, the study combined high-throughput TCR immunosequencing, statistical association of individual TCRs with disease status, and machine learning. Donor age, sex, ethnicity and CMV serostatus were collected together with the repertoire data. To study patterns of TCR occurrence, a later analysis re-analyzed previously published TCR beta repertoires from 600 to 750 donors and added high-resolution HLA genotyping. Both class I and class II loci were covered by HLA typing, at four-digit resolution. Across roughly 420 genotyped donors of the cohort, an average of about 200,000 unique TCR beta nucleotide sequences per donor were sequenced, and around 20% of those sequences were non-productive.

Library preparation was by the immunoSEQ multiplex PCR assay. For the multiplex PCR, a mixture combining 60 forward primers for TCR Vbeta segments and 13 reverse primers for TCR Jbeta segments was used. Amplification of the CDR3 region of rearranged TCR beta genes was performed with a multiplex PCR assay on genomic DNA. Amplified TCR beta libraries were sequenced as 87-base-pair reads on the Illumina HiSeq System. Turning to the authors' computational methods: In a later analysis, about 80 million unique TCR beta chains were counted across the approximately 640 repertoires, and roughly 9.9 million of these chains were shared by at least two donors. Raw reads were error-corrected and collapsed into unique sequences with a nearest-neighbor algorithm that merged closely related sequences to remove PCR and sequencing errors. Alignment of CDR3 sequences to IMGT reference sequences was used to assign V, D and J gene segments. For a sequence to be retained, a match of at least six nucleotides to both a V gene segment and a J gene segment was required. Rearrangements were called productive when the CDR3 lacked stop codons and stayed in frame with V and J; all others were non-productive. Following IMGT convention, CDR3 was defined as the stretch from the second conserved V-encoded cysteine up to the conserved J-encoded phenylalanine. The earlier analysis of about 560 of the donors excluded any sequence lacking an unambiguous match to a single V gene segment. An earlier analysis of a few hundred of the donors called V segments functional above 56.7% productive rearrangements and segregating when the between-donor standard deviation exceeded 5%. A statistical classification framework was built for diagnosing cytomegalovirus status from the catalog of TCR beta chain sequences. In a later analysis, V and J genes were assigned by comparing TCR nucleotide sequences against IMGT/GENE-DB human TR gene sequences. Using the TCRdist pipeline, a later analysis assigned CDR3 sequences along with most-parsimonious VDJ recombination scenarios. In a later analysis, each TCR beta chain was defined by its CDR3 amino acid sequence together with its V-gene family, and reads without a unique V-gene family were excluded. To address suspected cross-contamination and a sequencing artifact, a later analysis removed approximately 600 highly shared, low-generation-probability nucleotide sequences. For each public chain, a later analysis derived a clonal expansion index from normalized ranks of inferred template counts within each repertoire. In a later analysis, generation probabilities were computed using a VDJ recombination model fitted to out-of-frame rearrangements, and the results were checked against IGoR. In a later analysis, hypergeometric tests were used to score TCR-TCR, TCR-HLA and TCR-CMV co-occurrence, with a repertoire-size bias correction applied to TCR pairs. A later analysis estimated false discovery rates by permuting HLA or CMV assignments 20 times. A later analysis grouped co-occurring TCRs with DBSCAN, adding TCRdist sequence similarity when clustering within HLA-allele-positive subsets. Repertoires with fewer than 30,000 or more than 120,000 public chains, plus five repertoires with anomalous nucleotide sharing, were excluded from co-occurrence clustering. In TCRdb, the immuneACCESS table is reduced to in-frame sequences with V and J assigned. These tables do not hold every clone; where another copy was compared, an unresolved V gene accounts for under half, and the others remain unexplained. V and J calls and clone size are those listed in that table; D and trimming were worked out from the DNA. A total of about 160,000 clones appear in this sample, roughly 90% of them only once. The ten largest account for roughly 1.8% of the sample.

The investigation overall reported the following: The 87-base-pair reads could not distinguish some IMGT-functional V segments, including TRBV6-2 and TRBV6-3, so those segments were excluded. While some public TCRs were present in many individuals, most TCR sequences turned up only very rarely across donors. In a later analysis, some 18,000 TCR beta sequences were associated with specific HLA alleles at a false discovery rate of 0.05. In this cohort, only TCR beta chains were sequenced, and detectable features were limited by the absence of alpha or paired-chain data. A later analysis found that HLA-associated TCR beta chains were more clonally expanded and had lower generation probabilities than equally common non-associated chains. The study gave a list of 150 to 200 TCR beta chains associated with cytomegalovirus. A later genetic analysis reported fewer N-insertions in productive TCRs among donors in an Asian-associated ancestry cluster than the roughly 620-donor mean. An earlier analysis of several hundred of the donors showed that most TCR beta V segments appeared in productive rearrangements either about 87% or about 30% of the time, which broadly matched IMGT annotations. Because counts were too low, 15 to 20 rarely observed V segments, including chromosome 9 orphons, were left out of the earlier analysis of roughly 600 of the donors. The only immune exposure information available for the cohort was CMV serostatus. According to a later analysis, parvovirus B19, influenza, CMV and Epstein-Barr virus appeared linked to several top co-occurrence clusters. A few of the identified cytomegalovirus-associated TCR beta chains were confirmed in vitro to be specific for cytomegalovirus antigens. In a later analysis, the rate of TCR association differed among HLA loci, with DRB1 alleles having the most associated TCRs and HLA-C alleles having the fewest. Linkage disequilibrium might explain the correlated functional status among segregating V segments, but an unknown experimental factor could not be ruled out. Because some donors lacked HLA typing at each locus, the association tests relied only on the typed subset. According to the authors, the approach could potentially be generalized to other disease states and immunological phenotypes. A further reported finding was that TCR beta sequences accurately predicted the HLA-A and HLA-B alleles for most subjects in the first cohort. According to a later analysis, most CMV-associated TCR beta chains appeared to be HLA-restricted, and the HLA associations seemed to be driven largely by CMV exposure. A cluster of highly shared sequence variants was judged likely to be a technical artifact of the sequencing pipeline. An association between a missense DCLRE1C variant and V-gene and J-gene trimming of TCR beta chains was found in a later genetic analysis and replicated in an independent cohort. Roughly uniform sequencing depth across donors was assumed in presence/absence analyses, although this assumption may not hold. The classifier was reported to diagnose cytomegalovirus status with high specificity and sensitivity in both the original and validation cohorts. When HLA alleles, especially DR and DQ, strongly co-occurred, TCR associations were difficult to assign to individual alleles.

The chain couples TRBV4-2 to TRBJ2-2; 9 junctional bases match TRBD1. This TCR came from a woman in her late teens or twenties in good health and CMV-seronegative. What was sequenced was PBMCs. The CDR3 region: CASSQEGQGHTGELFF. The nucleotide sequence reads TGTGCCAGCAGCCAAGAGGGACAGGGCCACACCGGGGAGCTGTTTTTT.